A selection of T cell receptor beta chains follows, all from one sample in a study of blood T cells in healthy people across ages. TCRdb fed the 5' RACE reads into MiXCR, producing one record per CDR3 protein. Of about 1,500,000 distinct CDR3 sequences in the sample, roughly 45% were seen once. Sequencing was carried out using blood. The source of these receptors is a woman aged 18-29 years in good health. The CDR3 runs from the conserved cysteine through the conserved F or W. A D gene is named only where the DNA matches it firmly. The listing skips clone size in some rows; elsewhere it reads once, few, many or a size class.

j_gene: TRBJ2-3
v_gene: TRBV7-7
d_gene: -
abundance: -
CDR3nt: TGTGCTAGCAGTAACAAGGGGGGCACAGATACGCAGTATTTT
CDR3aa: CASSNKGGTDTQYF

j_gene: TRBJ2-1
v_gene: TRBV27
d_gene: -
abundance: -
CDR3nt: TGTGCCAGCAGTTTGTCGGGAGTCTGGCAGTTCTTC
CDR3aa: CASSLSGVWQFF

j_gene: TRBJ1-2
v_gene: TRBV4-1
d_gene: -
abundance: -
CDR3nt: TGCGCCAGCAGCCAGCCCGGACAGACTAACTATGGCTACACCTTC
CDR3aa: CASSQPGQTNYGYTF

j_gene: TRBJ2-1
v_gene: TRBV29-1
d_gene: TRBD1
abundance: -
CDR3nt: TGCAGCGCCGCTTCCGGGACAGGCTACAATGAGCAGTTCTTC
CDR3aa: CSAASGTGYNEQFF

j_gene: TRBJ2-7
v_gene: TRBV20-1
d_gene: TRBD2
abundance: -
CDR3nt: TGCAGTGCTAGAGATCCGGGCGGGGGGACCTCCTACGAGCAGTACTTC
CDR3aa: CSARDPGGGTSYEQYF

j_gene: TRBJ2-7
v_gene: TRBV15
d_gene: TRBD2
abundance: few
CDR3nt: TGTGCCACTGTCGCGGGAGGTTTCGAGCAGTACTTC
CDR3aa: CATVAGGFEQYF

j_gene: TRBJ2-7
v_gene: TRBV20-1
d_gene: TRBD2
abundance: -
CDR3nt: TGCAGTGCCGCAAGGGGACTAGCGGGAGACGAGCAGTACTTC
CDR3aa: CSAARGLAGDEQYF

j_gene: TRBJ2-7
v_gene: TRBV20-1
d_gene: -
abundance: -
CDR3nt: TGCAGTGCCCCGGACAAGTACAATGAGCAGTACTTC
CDR3aa: CSAPDKYNEQYF

j_gene: TRBJ1-5
v_gene: TRBV28
d_gene: TRBD1
abundance: -
CDR3nt: TGTGCCAGCAGTTTAGAACCCGGACAGGGGTATCAGCCCCAGCATTTT
CDR3aa: CASSLEPGQGYQPQHF

j_gene: TRBJ2-1
v_gene: TRBV24-1
d_gene: -
abundance: -
CDR3nt: TGTGCCACCAGTGATCCGCCCGGGGCTGAGCAGTTCTTC
CDR3aa: CATSDPPGAEQFF

j_gene: TRBJ2-7
v_gene: TRBV28
d_gene: -
abundance: -
CDR3nt: TGTGCCAGCGCCCTAGCGATCTCCTACGAGCAGTACTTC
CDR3aa: CASALAISYEQYF

j_gene: TRBJ2-1
v_gene: TRBV9
d_gene: TRBD2
abundance: few
CDR3nt: TGTGCCAGCAGCGTAGCCGGGACTAGCGACAATGAGCAGTTCTTC
CDR3aa: CASSVAGTSDNEQFF

j_gene: TRBJ2-1
v_gene: TRBV7-9
d_gene: TRBD2
abundance: -
CDR3nt: TGTGCCAGCAGCTTAGGGGGACTAGCGTCAGAGACCCAGTTCTTC
CDR3aa: CASSLGGLASETQFF

j_gene: TRBJ2-7
v_gene: TRBV18
d_gene: TRBD2
abundance: many
CDR3nt: TGTGCCAGCTCATCCACTAGCGGTTACGAGCAGTACTTC
CDR3aa: CASSSTSGYEQYF

j_gene: TRBJ1-2
v_gene: TRBV30
d_gene: -
abundance: -
CDR3nt: TGTGCCTGGAGTTTCTACTATGGCTACACCTTC
CDR3aa: CAWSFYYGYTF

j_gene: TRBJ2-2
v_gene: TRBV28
d_gene: -
abundance: -
CDR3nt: TGTGCCAGCAGTTTGGAGGGTCTCACCGGGGAGCTGTTTTTT
CDR3aa: CASSLEGLTGELFF

j_gene: TRBJ2-1
v_gene: TRBV9
d_gene: TRBD1
abundance: -
CDR3nt: TGTGCCAGCAGCGCCTCCGACAGGGCCAATGAGCAGTTCTTC
CDR3aa: CASSASDRANEQFF

j_gene: TRBJ2-4
v_gene: TRBV9
d_gene: -
abundance: -
CDR3nt: TGTGCCAGCAGCGTAGTAGGCTTCATCTTAGCCAAAAACATTCGGTACTTC
CDR3aa: CASSVVGFILAKNIRYF

j_gene: TRBJ1-1
v_gene: TRBV7-2
d_gene: TRBD1
abundance: few
CDR3nt: TGTGCCAGCAGCCCGTGGACAGGGGGCATGAACACTGAAGCTTTCTTT
CDR3aa: CASSPWTGGMNTEAFF

j_gene: TRBJ2-1
v_gene: TRBV3-1
d_gene: -
abundance: -
CDR3nt: TGTGCCAGCAGCCACCGGGTTTCCTACAATGAGCAGTTCTTC
CDR3aa: CASSHRVSYNEQFF

j_gene: TRBJ1-3
v_gene: TRBV20-1
d_gene: -
abundance: -
CDR3nt: TGCAGTGCTTCGAGGGCGTCTCTAGGAAACACCATATATTTT
CDR3aa: CSASRASLGNTIYF

j_gene: TRBJ2-7
v_gene: TRBV27
d_gene: -
abundance: -
CDR3nt: TGTGCCAGCAGTCCTAGCCCGGGGCCCTCGGTAGGTAATGAGCAGTACTTC
CDR3aa: CASSPSPGPSVGNEQYF

j_gene: TRBJ2-7
v_gene: TRBV14
d_gene: TRBD1
abundance: -
CDR3nt: TGTGCCAGCAGCCATAAGACTGGGACAGGGTCCAATGAGCAGTACTTC
CDR3aa: CASSHKTGTGSNEQYF

j_gene: TRBJ2-3
v_gene: TRBV4-1
d_gene: -
abundance: -
CDR3nt: TGCGCCAGCAGCCCAGGGTACGGGGTGGGGACAGATACGCAGTATTTT
CDR3aa: CASSPGYGVGTDTQYF

j_gene: TRBJ2-7
v_gene: TRBV12-3/TRBV12-4
d_gene: TRBD2
abundance: -
CDR3nt: TGTGCCAGCAGTCCCGGGACTAGCGGGGAAGCCCAGTACTTC
CDR3aa: CASSPGTSGEAQYF

j_gene: TRBJ2-1
v_gene: TRBV4-1
d_gene: -
abundance: -
CDR3nt: TGCGCCAGCGGACGTAGGGGGCCAGCGGGATTTTCAGATGAGCAGTTCTTC
CDR3aa: CASGRRGPAGFSDEQFF

j_gene: TRBJ2-7
v_gene: TRBV7-8
d_gene: -
abundance: -
CDR3nt: TGTGCCAGCAGTTTGAGGGCGGGTTTAGACTACGAGCAGTACTTC
CDR3aa: CASSLRAGLDYEQYF

j_gene: TRBJ2-7
v_gene: TRBV12-3/TRBV12-4
d_gene: TRBD2
abundance: -
CDR3nt: TGTGCCAGCAGTCCGCCCCCGCGACTAGCCCGACACAATGAGCAGTACTTC
CDR3aa: CASSPPPRLARHNEQYF

j_gene: TRBJ2-7
v_gene: TRBV29-1
d_gene: -
abundance: -
CDR3nt: TGCAGCGTTAGGGGTCGGAGCCCGAGCTCCTACGAGCAGTACTTC
CDR3aa: CSVRGRSPSSYEQYF

j_gene: TRBJ2-3
v_gene: TRBV5-5
d_gene: -
abundance: -
CDR3nt: TGTGCCAGCACCCCCCACGGTAGCAGAAATACAGATACGCAGTATTTT
CDR3aa: CASTPHGSRNTDTQYF

j_gene: TRBJ2-1
v_gene: TRBV20-1
d_gene: TRBD2
abundance: few
CDR3nt: TGCAGTGGGAGGGCGGGGGGCCACCATGAGCAGTTCTTC
CDR3aa: CSGRAGGHHEQFF

j_gene: TRBJ2-1
v_gene: TRBV10-1
d_gene: -
abundance: -
CDR3nt: TGCGCCAGCAGTGAGTCGGGAATAGTCTCCCAGTTCTTC
CDR3aa: CASSESGIVSQFF

j_gene: TRBJ2-7
v_gene: TRBV25-1
d_gene: -
abundance: few
CDR3nt: TGTGCCAGCAGTGAATACTATGGCCCAGGCGAGCAGTACTTC
CDR3aa: CASSEYYGPGEQYF

j_gene: TRBJ2-3
v_gene: TRBV3-1
d_gene: TRBD2
abundance: -
CDR3nt: TGTGCCAGCAGCCTCGCTCTAGCGGGGACCACAGATACGCAGTATTTT
CDR3aa: CASSLALAGTTDTQYF

j_gene: TRBJ2-4
v_gene: TRBV20-1
d_gene: -
abundance: -
CDR3nt: TGCAGTGCCACGAGCGAGGGGCTCGGCATTCAGTACTTC
CDR3aa: CSATSEGLGIQYF

j_gene: TRBJ2-3
v_gene: TRBV20-1
d_gene: -
abundance: -
CDR3nt: TGCAGTGCTAGAACCCCCCCCGACCCGGGGCAGTATTTT
CDR3aa: CSARTPPDPGQYF

j_gene: TRBJ2-7
v_gene: TRBV29-1
d_gene: -
abundance: -
CDR3nt: TGCAGCGTTGGATTTTGGGGGGAGGCCTACGAGCAGTACTTC
CDR3aa: CSVGFWGEAYEQYF

j_gene: TRBJ2-1
v_gene: TRBV20-1
d_gene: TRBD2
abundance: -
CDR3nt: TGCAGTCCGTATAGCGGGGGGGCCTATAATGAGCAGTTCTTC
CDR3aa: CSPYSGGAYNEQFF

j_gene: TRBJ2-7
v_gene: TRBV10-1
d_gene: TRBD2
abundance: -
CDR3nt: TGCGCCAGCAGTGAACAGGACTCCTTGGGGGGGGAGCAGTACTTC
CDR3aa: CASSEQDSLGGEQYF

j_gene: TRBJ1-5
v_gene: TRBV12-3/TRBV12-4
d_gene: -
abundance: few
CDR3nt: TGTGCCAGCACGCCCGGGGCAGTTAATCAGCCCCAGCATTTT
CDR3aa: CASTPGAVNQPQHF

j_gene: TRBJ2-3
v_gene: TRBV2
d_gene: TRBD2
abundance: few
CDR3nt: TGTGCCAGCAGAGCTAGCGGTCTTGATAGCACAGATACGCAGTATTTT
CDR3aa: CASRASGLDSTDTQYF

j_gene: TRBJ2-5
v_gene: TRBV15
d_gene: -
abundance: -
CDR3nt: TGTGCCACCAGTGCCAGGGAGACCCAGTACTTC
CDR3aa: CATSARETQYF

j_gene: TRBJ1-4
v_gene: TRBV7-6
d_gene: TRBD1
abundance: -
CDR3nt: TGTGCCAGCAGCCGAATCGGGACAGGGGATGAAAAACTGTTTTTT
CDR3aa: CASSRIGTGDEKLFF

j_gene: TRBJ1-2
v_gene: TRBV5-1
d_gene: TRBD1
abundance: -
CDR3nt: TGCGCCAGCAGCGGGCAGGGGGCGCTTAACTATGGCTACACCTTC
CDR3aa: CASSGQGALNYGYTF

j_gene: TRBJ2-1
v_gene: TRBV20-1
d_gene: TRBD2
abundance: -
CDR3nt: TGCAGTGCACTCGGCTCACGCGGGAGGGGGGATGAGCAGTTCTTC
CDR3aa: CSALGSRGRGDEQFF

j_gene: TRBJ2-5
v_gene: TRBV20-1
d_gene: -
abundance: -
CDR3nt: TGCAGTGCTAGAGCCTATCAAGAGACCCAGTACTTC
CDR3aa: CSARAYQETQYF

j_gene: TRBJ1-2
v_gene: TRBV6-1
d_gene: -
abundance: -
CDR3nt: TGTGCCAGCAATCCGGGACACAACTATGGCTACACCTTC
CDR3aa: CASNPGHNYGYTF

j_gene: TRBJ2-1
v_gene: TRBV7-2
d_gene: -
abundance: many
CDR3nt: TGTGCCAGCAGCTTAGTGGCCCGCTCCGCCCCGGACAATGAGCAGTTCTTC
CDR3aa: CASSLVARSAPDNEQFF

j_gene: TRBJ2-1
v_gene: TRBV12-3/TRBV12-4
d_gene: -
abundance: few
CDR3nt: TGTGCCAGCAGCTTAACAGGGAAGGGGAACAATGAGCAGTTCTTC
CDR3aa: CASSLTGKGNNEQFF

j_gene: TRBJ2-3
v_gene: TRBV20-1
d_gene: -
abundance: few
CDR3nt: TGCAGTGCCCCCGCCCCTGGCACAGATACGCAGTATTTT
CDR3aa: CSAPAPGTDTQYF

j_gene: TRBJ2-6
v_gene: TRBV12-3/TRBV12-4
d_gene: -
abundance: few
CDR3nt: TGTGCCAGCAGTGAACGGGTGGGGGCTAACTCTGGGGCCAACGTCCTGACTTTC
CDR3aa: CASSERVGANSGANVLTF

j_gene: TRBJ2-3
v_gene: TRBV14
d_gene: TRBD1
abundance: many
CDR3nt: TGTGCCAGCAGCAAACGGGACAGGGGTACAGATACGCAGTATTTT
CDR3aa: CASSKRDRGTDTQYF